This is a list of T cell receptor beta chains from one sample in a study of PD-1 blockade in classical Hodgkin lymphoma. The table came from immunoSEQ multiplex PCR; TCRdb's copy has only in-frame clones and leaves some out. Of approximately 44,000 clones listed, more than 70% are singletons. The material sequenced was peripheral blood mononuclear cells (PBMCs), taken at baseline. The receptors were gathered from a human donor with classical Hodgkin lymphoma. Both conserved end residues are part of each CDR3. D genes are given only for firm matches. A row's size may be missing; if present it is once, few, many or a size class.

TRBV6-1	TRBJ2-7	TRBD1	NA	CASSEWGQGWSEQYF	TGTGCCAGCAGTGAATGGGGACAGGGGTGGTCCGAGCAGTACTTC
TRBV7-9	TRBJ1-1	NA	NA	CASSLQGGGTEAFF	TGTGCCAGCAGCTTACAGGGCGGCGGCACTGAAGCTTTCTTT
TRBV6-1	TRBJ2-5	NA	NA	CASGAGPKETQYF	TGTGCCAGCGGGGCAGGCCCTAAAGAGACCCAGTACTTC
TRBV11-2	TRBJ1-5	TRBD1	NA	CASSLAGGGVIQPQHF	TGTGCCAGCAGCTTAGCGGGAGGGGGCGTAATTCAGCCCCAGCATTTT
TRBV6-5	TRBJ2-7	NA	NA	CASSYGRGGEQYF	TGTGCCAGCAGTTATGGGAGGGGGGGCGAGCAGTACTTC
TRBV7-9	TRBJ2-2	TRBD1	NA	CASSLGTGRSIGELFF	TGTGCCAGCAGCCTGGGGACAGGGCGGTCGATCGGGGAGCTGTTTTTT
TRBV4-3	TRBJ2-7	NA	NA	CASSQEGGAYEQYF	TGCGCCAGCAGCCAAGAAGGGGGAGCGTACGAGCAGTACTTC
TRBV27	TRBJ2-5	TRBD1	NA	CASRRQGGQETQYF	TGTGCCAGCAGAAGACAGGGGGGCCAAGAGACCCAGTACTTC
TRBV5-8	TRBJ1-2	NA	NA	CASSFHPFEDGYTF	TGTGCCAGCAGCTTTCACCCCTTCGAGGATGGCTACACCTTC
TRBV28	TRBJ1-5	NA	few	CASTLGGINQPQHF	TGTGCCAGCACCCTCGGGGGGATCAATCAGCCCCAGCATTTT
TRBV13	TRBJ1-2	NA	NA	CASSLGRNYGYTF	TGTGCCAGCAGCTTAGGGCGTAACTATGGCTACACCTTC
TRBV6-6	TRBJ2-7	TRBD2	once	CASTNRVAGAYEQYF	TGTGCCAGCACCAACCGGGTAGCGGGGGCCTACGAGCAGTACTTC
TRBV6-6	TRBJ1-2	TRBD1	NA	CASSYSGTGADGYTF	TGTGCCAGCAGTTACTCGGGGACAGGGGCGGATGGCTACACCTTC
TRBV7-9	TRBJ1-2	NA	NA	CASSLVAGGQNYGYTF	TGTGCCAGCAGCTTAGTAGCGGGCGGCCAAAACTATGGCTACACCTTC
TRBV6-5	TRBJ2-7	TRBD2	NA	CASSYSKTSLEQYF	TGTGCCAGCAGTTACTCGAAGACTAGCCTAGAGCAGTACTTC
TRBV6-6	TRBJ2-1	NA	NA	CAGRPQDNEQFF	TGTGCCGGCAGACCGCAGGACAATGAGCAGTTCTTC
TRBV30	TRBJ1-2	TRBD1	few	CAWSDRGNYGYTF	TGTGCCTGGAGTGACAGGGGGAACTATGGCTACACCTTC
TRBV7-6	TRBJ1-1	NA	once	CASSLGTQRNTEAFF	TGTGCCAGCAGTCTCGGGACACAGCGAAACACTGAAGCTTTCTTT
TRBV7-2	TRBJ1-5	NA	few	CASTLQVGMGNQPQHF	TGTGCCAGCACCTTACAGGTTGGGATGGGCAATCAGCCCCAGCATTTT
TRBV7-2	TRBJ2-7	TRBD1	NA	CASSLGTVYEQYF	TGTGCCAGCAGCCTTGGGACAGTTTACGAGCAGTACTTC
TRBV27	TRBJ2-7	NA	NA	CASRYDSSYEQYF	TGTGCCAGCAGATATGACAGCTCCTACGAGCAGTACTTC
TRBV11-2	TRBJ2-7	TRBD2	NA	CASSLGRLAVYYEQYF	TGTGCCAGCAGCTTAGGACGACTAGCGGTCTACTACGAGCAGTACTTC
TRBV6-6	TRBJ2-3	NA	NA	CALARGYTDTQYF	TGTGCCTTGGCCCGAGGCTACACAGATACGCAGTATTTT
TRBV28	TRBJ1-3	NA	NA	CASSLRPGAGNTIYF	TGTGCCAGCAGTTTAAGGCCAGGGGCTGGAAACACCATATATTTT
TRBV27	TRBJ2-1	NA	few	CASSRTGSYHEQFF	TGTGCCAGCAGCAGAACAGGGAGCTACCATGAGCAGTTCTTC
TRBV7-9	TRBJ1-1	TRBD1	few	CASSLADRGTTEAFF	TGTGCCAGCAGCTTAGCGGACAGGGGGACCACTGAAGCTTTCTTT
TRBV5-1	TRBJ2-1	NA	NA	CASSVGNEQFF	TGCGCCAGCAGCGTGGGAAATGAGCAGTTCTTC
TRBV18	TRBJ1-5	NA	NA	CASSPGNQPQHF	TGTGCCAGCTCACCAGGGAATCAGCCCCAGCATTTT
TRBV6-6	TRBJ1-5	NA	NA	CASSGTGSNQPQHF	TGTGCCAGCAGTGGTACCGGGAGCAATCAGCCCCAGCATTTT
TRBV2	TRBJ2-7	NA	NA	CASKADWVSYEQYF	TGTGCCAGCAAGGCGGATTGGGTGTCCTACGAGCAGTACTTC
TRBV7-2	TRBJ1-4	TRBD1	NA	CASSSKTGSNEKLFF	TGTGCCAGCAGCTCCAAGACAGGGTCTAATGAAAAACTGTTTTTT
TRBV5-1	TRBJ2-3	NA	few	CAGIKELKQYF	TGCGCCGGGATAAAAGAATTAAAGCAGTATTTT